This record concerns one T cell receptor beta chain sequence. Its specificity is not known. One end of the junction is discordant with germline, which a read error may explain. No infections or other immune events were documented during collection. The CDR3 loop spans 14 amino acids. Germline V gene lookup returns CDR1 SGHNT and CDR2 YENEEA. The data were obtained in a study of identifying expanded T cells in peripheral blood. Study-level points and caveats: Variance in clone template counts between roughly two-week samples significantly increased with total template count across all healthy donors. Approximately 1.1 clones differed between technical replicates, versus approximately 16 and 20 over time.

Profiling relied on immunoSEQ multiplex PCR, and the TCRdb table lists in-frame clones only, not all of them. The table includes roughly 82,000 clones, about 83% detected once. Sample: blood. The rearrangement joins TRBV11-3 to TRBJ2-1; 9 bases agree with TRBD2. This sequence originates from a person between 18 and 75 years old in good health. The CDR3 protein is CASSPAGGYTEQFF. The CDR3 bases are TGTGCCAGCAGCCCAGCGGGGGGCTACACTGAGCAGTTCTTC.